Following are 24 T cell receptor beta chains from one sample sequenced in a study of OX40 agonist ivuxolimab in advanced cancers. Here immunoSEQ multiplex PCR was the method, and the copy in TCRdb shows in-frame clones only, minus some. Among roughly 80,000 clones listed, around nine tenths were seen once. The sequencing used CD4+ or CD8+ T cells sorted from blood, collected in a trial of the OX40 agonist ivuxolimab. Every receptor here comes from an adult with an advanced solid tumor such as melanoma, head and neck, liver or kidney cancer.

This sequence joins TRBV30 and TRBJ2-5; D might be TRBD1 or TRBD2, each matching 6 bases. Germline-derived CDR1 and CDR2 are GTSNPN and SVGIG (reference sequence). The CDR3 loop spans 14 amino acids. Trimming left V 1 base short and J 2 bases short, with 11 bases between. Written as DNA, the CDR3 is TGTGCCTGGAGTGGGGGAGGACAGCAAGAGACCCAGTACTTC. The encoded protein is CAWSGGGQQETQYF.

This rearrangement joins TRBV10-2 to TRBJ2-7, with no clear D. The CDR3 is 13 residues long. Germline CDR1 reads WSHSY; CDR2 reads SAAADI. Deletions cut 4 bases from V and 3 bases from J, with 10 bases between. The CDR3 loop reads CASSAAAYYEQYF. For the CDR3, the DNA is TGCGCCAGCAGTGCAGCAGCTTACTACGAGCAGTACTTC.

The chain is built from TRBV28 and TRBJ2-1; 8 bases are shared with TRBD2. Trimming cost V 5 bases and J 4 bases; bases outside gene matches: 10. There are 16 residues in the CDR3. Germline CDR1 and CDR2: MDHEN and SYDVKM. In DNA form, the CDR3 reads TGTGCCAGCAGTCAAACTAGCGGCGACAAATACAATGAGCAGTTCTTC. It is translated as CASSQTSGDKYNEQFF.

The genes are TRBV29-1 and TRBJ2-1; D unclear. Trimming cost V 3 bases and J 2 bases, with 8 bases left between them. Germline V gives CDR1 SQVTM, CDR2 ANQGSEA. The CDR3 runs 13 residues. CDR3 residues: CSVDGSTYNEQFF. Written as DNA, the CDR3 is TGCAGCGTTGATGGCAGTACCTACAATGAGCAGTTCTTC.

The V call is TRBV21-1, the J call TRBJ1-4; the listed D gene, TRBD1, was not tested against the DNA. TRBV21-1 is described as a pseudogene. The CDR3 runs 17 residues. The CDR3 sequence is CASSNPGQGATNEKLFF. DNA for the CDR3: TGTGCCAGCAGCAATCCGGGACAGGGGGCAACTAATGAAAAACTGTTTTTT.

The gene calls are TRBV6-5 and TRBJ1-1, with D tentatively TRBD1 (5 bases). This CDR3 has 14 amino acids. The V and J ends lost 6 bases and 1 base respectively, with 12 bases between them. Germline assignment: CDR1 MNHEY and CDR2 SVGAGI. This chain's CDR3 is CASRDHDRNTEAFF. In DNA, the CDR3 is TGTGCCAGCAGGGACCACGACAGGAACACTGAAGCTTTCTTT.

Written as DNA, the CDR3 is TGTGCCAGCTCACCAACTTTGTCTAGCGGGAGTGCAGATACGCAGTATTTT. Protein product: CASSPTLSSGSADTQYF. The genes are TRBV18 and TRBJ2-3; TRBD2 matches at 10 bases. V trimming: 2 bases; J trimming: 4 bases; junction bases outside the gene matches: 9. The CDR3 length is 17 residues. The germline CDR1 and CDR2 sequences are KGHSH and LQKENI.

The V and J genes are TRBV7-8 and TRBJ2-2; D remains unclear. The CDR3 is 14 residues long. Per the germline V gene, CDR1 is SGHVS and CDR2 is FQNEAQ. Trimming took off 1 base at V and 4 bases at J, with 7 bases between the two ends. The CDR3 loop reads CASSLVAATGELFF. The CDR3 nucleotides read TGTGCCAGCAGCTTAGTTGCAGCCACCGGGGAGCTGTTTTTT. The full variable domain, rest sourced from reference TRBV7-8 and TRBJ2-2, is GAGVSQSPRYKVAKRGQDVALRCDPISGHVSLFWYQQALGQGPEFLTYFQNEAQLDKSGLPSDRFFAERPEGSVSTLKIQRTQQEDSAVYLCASSLVAATGELFFGEGSRLTVL.

The gene calls are TRBV14 and TRBJ1-1, with a tentative D call TRBD1 (5 bases). CDR3 length: 14 amino acids. CDR1 is SGHDN, CDR2 FVKESK, per germline. Trimming left V 4 bases short and J 0 bases short, with 9 bases between. The CDR3 bases are TGTGCCAGCAGCCGGCCAGGGATGAACACTGAAGCTTTCTTT. Its protein product is CASSRPGMNTEAFF.

The chain uses TRBV10-3 and TRBJ1-1; D not certain. The germline V gene encodes CDR1 ENHRY and CDR2 SYGVKD. This CDR3 contains 12 residues. With 3 bases removed from V and 5 bases from J, the gap between germline ends came to 7 bases. The chain's CDR3 is CAISDGETEAFF. In DNA form, the CDR3 reads TGTGCCATCAGTGACGGTGAGACTGAAGCTTTCTTT.

The rearrangement joins TRBV18 to TRBJ2-2; D is undetermined. Germline V CDR1 and CDR2: KGHSH, LQKENI. Trimming removed 0 bases at V and 4 bases at J, with 6 bases between. CDR3 length: 14 residues. The CDR3 coding sequence is TGTGCCAGCTCACCACCGGTAGCCACCGGGGAGCTGTTTTTT. As protein: CASSPPVATGELFF. The full variable domain, completed using reference TRBV18 and TRBJ2-2, is NAGVMQNPRHLVRRRGQEARLRCSPMKGHSHVYWYRQLPEEGLKFMVYLQKENIIDESGMPKERFSAEFPKEGPSILRIQQVVRGDSAAYFCASSPPVATGELFFGEGSRLTVL.

The J gene is TRBJ2-1, the V gene TRBV28, with D tentatively TRBD2 (5 bases). V was shortened by 5 bases and J by 2 bases, with 16 bases between the two germline ends. Germline V gene lookup returns CDR1 MDHEN and CDR2 SYDVKM. This CDR3 is built from 16 residues. The DNA for the CDR3 is TGTGCCAGCAGTGTAACTGGCAGCGGCACCTACAATGAGCAGTTCTTC. Protein product: CASSVTGSGTYNEQFF.

The genes are TRBV28 and TRBJ1-2; no reliable D call. Per germline, CDR1 MDHEN and CDR2 SYDVKM. Trimming took off 8 bases at V and 0 bases at J, with 10 bases between the two ends. This CDR3 comprises 13 residues. The CDR3 sequence is CASFGGANYGYTF. The DNA of the CDR3 is TGTGCCAGCTTCGGCGGAGCTAACTATGGCTACACCTTC.

The V call is TRBV7-2, the J call TRBJ1-4; weak D call: TRBD1 (6 bases). There are 15 residues in the CDR3. Looked up from germline, CDR1 is SGHTA and CDR2 is FQGNSA. Trimming shortened V by 5 bases and J by 6 bases, and 16 bases separated the two germline ends. The CDR3 loop reads CASSRQGKEDEKLFF. The CDR3 region has the DNA TGTGCCAGCAGCCGCCAGGGGAAAGAGGATGAAAAACTGTTTTTT.

This clone turned up a few times. The chain joins TRBV2 to TRBJ2-3, with 8 positions matching TRBD2. The germline CDR1 and CDR2 sequences are SNHLY and FYNNEI. With V trimmed by 3 bases and J by 3 bases, 8 bases remained unmatched. This CDR3 is built from 16 residues. This chain's CDR3 is CASSEYGRANTDTQYF. The CDR3 bases are TGTGCCAGCAGTGAGTACGGGAGGGCCAATACAGATACGCAGTATTTT.

The V gene is TRBV5-1, the J gene TRBJ1-6, with no clear D. Trimming took 5 bases from V and 8 from J, leaving 11 bases between them. The CDR3 covers 13 residues. CDR1 is SGHRS, CDR2 YFSETQ, per germline. The CDR3 loop reads CASSTETHSPLHF. In nucleotides, the CDR3 is TGCGCCAGCAGTACTGAGACTCATTCACCCCTCCACTTT.

The chain recombines TRBV4-3 with TRBJ2-7; a weak D match, TRBD2 (6 bases). V was shortened by 4 bases and J by 5 bases, with 15 bases between the two germline ends. From germline, CDR1 is LGHNA and CDR2 YSLEER. The CDR3 has 14 amino acids. CDR3 loop: CASSPEGGADEQYF. The CDR3 DNA reads TGCGCCAGCAGCCCAGAGGGCGGGGCTGACGAGCAGTACTTC.

The V and J genes are TRBV18 and TRBJ2-3, with 7 nucleotides matching TRBD1. The CDR3 sequence is 16 residues long. Germline V gene data show CDR1 as KGHSH and CDR2 as LQKENI. After removal of 3 bases from V and 6 bases from J, the junction contained 12 bases not matched to a gene. The CDR3: CASSPRTGGSSDTQYF. The CDR3 DNA reads TGTGCCAGCTCACCGAGGACAGGCGGGTCATCTGATACGCAGTATTTT.

The chain employs TRBV6-5 and TRBJ2-7; 11 nucleotides line up with TRBD1. The CDR3 is 14 residues long. J lost 4 bases, V lost 5 bases, and 4 bases had no gene match. Germline CDR1 reads MNHEY; CDR2 reads SVGAGI. The CDR3 DNA sequence: TGTGCCAGCAGTCGGGGGACAGGGGGGTACGAGCAGTACTTC. It codes for CASSRGTGGYEQYF.

V gene TRBV27 combines with J gene TRBJ2-1; TRBD1 is a possible D gene (6 bases). Trimming stripped 5 bases from V and 5 bases from J, with 13 bases between. This CDR3 comprises 14 residues. Germline V lookup: CDR1 MNHEY, CDR2 SMNVEV (reference sequence). In nucleotides, the CDR3 is TGTGCCAGCAGTCCCCGGGACATACACAATGAGCAGTTCTTC. Its protein product is CASSPRDIHNEQFF.

The rearrangement uses TRBV14 and TRBJ2-1, with 7 bases identical to TRBD1. This CDR3 contains 14 residues. Germline values: CDR1 SGHDN, CDR2 FVKESK. The V gene end was trimmed by 2 bases and the J gene end by 12 bases; junction bases not matched to a gene: 10. This CDR3 reads CASSQTPGQRGQFF. In DNA form, the CDR3 reads TGTGCCAGCAGCCAAACACCGGGACAGAGGGGGCAGTTCTTC.

The V and J genes are TRBV14 and TRBJ2-7, with D tentatively TRBD1 or TRBD2 (6 bases each). CDR1 is SGHDN and CDR2 is FVKESK in the germline V gene. The V and J ends lost 3 bases and 6 bases respectively, with 18 bases between them. The CDR3 covers 15 residues. CDR3 DNA: TGTGCCAGCAGCCAGGGGGGCGGCAGGGGACGCGAGCAGTACTTC. Translating gives CASSQGGGRGREQYF.

This rearrangement joins TRBV18 to TRBJ2-2, with D possibly being TRBD2 (6 bases). The CDR3 is 15 amino acids. V was pared by 0 bases and J by 1 base, with 6 bases between. Germline V gives CDR1 KGHSH, CDR2 LQKENI. The CDR3 coding sequence is TGTGCCAGCTCACCACCTAGCGGGAACACCGGGGAGCTGTTTTTT. Its protein product is CASSPPSGNTGELFF.

V gene TRBV11-3 combines with J gene TRBJ1-3; D remains ambiguous. The CDR3 has 15 amino acids. Germline CDR1 reads SGHNT; CDR2 reads YENEEA. The V end was cut by 5 bases, the J end by 0 bases, with 11 bases between. CDR3 sequence reads: CASSRTLYSGNTIYF. The CDR3 nucleotides are TGTGCCAGCAGCCGGACTCTTTACTCTGGAAACACCATATATTTT.